In this sample, the clone carrying this T cell receptor beta chain turned up many times. The antigen is not known. This sample was taken from a study of T cells after yellow fever vaccination. Study at large: Fractions containing few cells were prepared with SMART-Seq v4 Ultra Low Input.

Study-wide findings and caveats: Clonotypes found in both CD4 and CD8 compartments made up a small share. Most primary-vaccination clones recurred post-booster (under 98% CD4, over 70% CD8). In FACS-sorted repertoires, abundant clonotypes from the bulk population could appear as contaminants.

TCRdb called the 5' RACE reads again in MiXCR, with one record for every CDR3 protein. The sample lists roughly 500,000 distinct CDR3 sequences, around 21% occurring once. This sequence was found in a young man who received the YFV17D yellow fever vaccine. Sequences were derived from PBMCs, sampled 15 days after the yellow fever booster vaccination.

The CDR3 spells CASRRGNEQFF. In DNA, the CDR3 is TGTGCCAGCCGTAGGGGGAATGAGCAGTTCTTC. The chain couples TRBV7-9 to TRBJ2-1, with D perhaps matching TRBD1 (6 bases). The ends were cut back, 8 bases at V and 7 bases at J, with 9 bases in the middle. Germline loops: CDR1 SEHNR, CDR2 FQNEAQ (reference sequence). The CDR3 covers 11 residues.